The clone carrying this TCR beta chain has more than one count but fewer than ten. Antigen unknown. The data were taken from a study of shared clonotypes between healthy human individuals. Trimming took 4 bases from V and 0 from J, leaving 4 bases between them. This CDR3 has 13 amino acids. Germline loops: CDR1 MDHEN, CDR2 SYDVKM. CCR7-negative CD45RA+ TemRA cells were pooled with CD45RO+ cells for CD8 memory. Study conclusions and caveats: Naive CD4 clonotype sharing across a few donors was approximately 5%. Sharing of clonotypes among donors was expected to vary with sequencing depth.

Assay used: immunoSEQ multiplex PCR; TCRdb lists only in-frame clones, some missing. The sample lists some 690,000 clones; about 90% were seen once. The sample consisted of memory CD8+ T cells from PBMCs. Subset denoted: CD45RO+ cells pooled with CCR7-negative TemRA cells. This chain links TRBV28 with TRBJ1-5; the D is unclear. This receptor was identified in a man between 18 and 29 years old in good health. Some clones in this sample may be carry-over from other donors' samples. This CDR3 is CASSSSSNQPQHF. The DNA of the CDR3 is TGTGCCAGCAGTTCTAGTAGCAATCAGCCCCAGCATTTT.